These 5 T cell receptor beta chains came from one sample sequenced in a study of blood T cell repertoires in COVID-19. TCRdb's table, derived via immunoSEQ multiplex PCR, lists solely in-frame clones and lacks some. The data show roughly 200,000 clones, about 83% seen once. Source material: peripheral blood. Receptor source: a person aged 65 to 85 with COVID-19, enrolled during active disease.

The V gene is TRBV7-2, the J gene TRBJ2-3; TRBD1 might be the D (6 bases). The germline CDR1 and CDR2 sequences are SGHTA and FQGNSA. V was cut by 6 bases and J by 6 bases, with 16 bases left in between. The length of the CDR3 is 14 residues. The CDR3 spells CASRTQGLSDTQYF. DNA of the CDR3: TGTGCCAGCAGAACGCAGGGGCTATCCGATACGCAGTATTTT.

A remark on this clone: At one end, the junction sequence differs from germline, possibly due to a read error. The CDR3 nucleotides read TGTGCCAGCATTCTCGACCTGGGCCAAGGGGGCTTCCTCTTC. It translates to CASILDLGQGGFLF. The chain employs TRBV6-5 and TRBJ2-1; TRBD1 matches at 7 bases. The CDR3 consists of 14 residues. The germline V gene has CDR1 MNHEY and CDR2 SVGAGI.

CDR3 loop: CASSSFGRVQFF. In nucleotides, the CDR3 is TGTGCCAGCAGCTCCTTTGGGAGAGTGCAGTTCTTC. The chain has TRBV5-8 and TRBJ2-1; tentative D call: TRBD2 (5 bases). The V gene lost 3 bases and the J gene lost 12 bases, with 13 bases spanning the gap. Germline CDR1 SGHTS, CDR2 YDEGEE. The CDR3 runs to 12 residues.

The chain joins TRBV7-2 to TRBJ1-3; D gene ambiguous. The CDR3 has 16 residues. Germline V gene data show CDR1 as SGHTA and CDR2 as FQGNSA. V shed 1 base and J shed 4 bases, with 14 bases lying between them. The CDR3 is CASSLGAPTRGNTIYF. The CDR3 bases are TGTGCCAGCAGCTTAGGTGCGCCTACGAGAGGAAACACCATATATTTT.

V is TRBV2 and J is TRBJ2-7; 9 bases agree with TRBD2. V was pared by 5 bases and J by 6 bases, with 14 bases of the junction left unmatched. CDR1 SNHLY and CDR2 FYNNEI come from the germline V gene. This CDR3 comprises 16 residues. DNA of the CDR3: TGTGCCAGCAGTCCCTCGGGGGCGGGGGGGCTCCCCGAGCAGTACTTC. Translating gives CASSPSGAGGLPEQYF.